The sequence of this TCR beta chain was determined in a study of memory CD4+ T cells and cytomegalovirus serostatus. Findings and caveats of the study: Suggested: most of the CMV-linked TCR signature lies in CD4+ memory cells. Median bootstrapped AUC for CMV status was just under 0.97 originally, 0.85 to 0.92 US-trained.

Single viable CD3+CD4+CD8-CD45RO+ cells were sorted as the memory CD4+ T cells. Serum IgG to CMV pp150, pp28, p38 and p52 defined serostatus. The data were produced by immunoSEQ multiplex PCR, yet TCRdb's version contains in-frame clones alone and is incomplete. In the table there are around 44,000 clones, about three quarters of which are singletons. Notes on this clone: The antigen is unknown.

This CDR3 region has 15 residues. CDR1 is GTSNPN and CDR2 is SVGIG in the germline V gene (reference sequence). The V end lost 3 bases, the J end lost 0 bases, and 15 bases lay between the germline ends. This sequence was found in an adult in good health and CMV-seronegative. Sequenced input: memory CD4+ T cells from blood. The rearrangement uses TRBV30 and TRBJ2-7; D assignment may be TRBD1 or TRBD2 (5 bases each). The DNA for the CDR3 is TGTGCCTGGAGGGGGGTGGTGGGGAGCTCCTACGAGCAGTACTTC. Protein product: CAWRGVVGSSYEQYF.